The present entry profiles one TCR beta chain with its context. Its specificity is unknown. Per individual sample, about 97,000 TCR templates were assayed. Profiling relied on immunoSEQ multiplex PCR, and the TCRdb table lists in-frame clones only, not all of them. The sample has some 87,000 clones, 90% seen once. These data originate in a study of siplizumab effects on memory and regulatory T cells. Study-wide points: Roughly 75-95% of proliferating CD4+ or CD8+ clones lacked an assignable naive or memory phenotype. Naive T cells looked more diverse than memory cells and looked like major alloresponse contributors. It was never confirmed that proliferating Tregs from siplizumab cultures were suppressive.

CDR3 length equals 19 residues. CDR1 is SGHTA, CDR2 FQGTGA, per germline. With 5 bases clipped from V and 6 bases from J, the junction kept 17 bases outside the gene matches. Sequencing was carried out using CD4+ T cells sorted from blood. The receptor comes from a human donor in good health. This chain connects TRBV7-3 to TRBJ2-2, with 11 bases that match TRBD2. The CDR3 DNA reads TGTGCCAGCAGCCCGACCCGACTAGCGGGAAGGATAGGGTCCGGGGAGCTGTTTTTT. It translates to CASSPTRLAGRIGSGELFF.